This passage covers 32 T cell receptor beta chains from one sample sequenced in a study of response to subunit inactivated influenza vaccine. MiXCR, applied by TCRdb to the RT-PCR reads, yields one record per CDR3 protein. The sample yields about 780,000 distinct CDR3 sequences, about a fifth seen once. Material: PBMCs from blood, obtained around 5 days after vaccination. Every receptor here comes from a man aged 45-60 years who received an inactivated influenza vaccine.

As to this clonotype: Since a much larger clone is just one base distant, this may be a read error. V is TRBV7-9 and J is TRBJ2-1; no firm D call. Germline CDR1 and CDR2: SEHNR and FQNEAQ (reference sequence). The CDR3 extends over 11 amino acids. V was trimmed by 6 bases and J by 5 bases, leaving 5 bases between them. DNA of the CDR3: TGTGCCAGCAGAGAGGACAATGAGCAGTTCTTC. Translation: CASREDNEQFF.

This clonotype has just a few counts. This sequence joins TRBV5-1 and TRBJ2-7; 8 bases fit TRBD1. The V segment lost 0 bases and the J segment 4 bases; nucleotides outside the gene matches: 12. The germline V gene has CDR1 SGHRS and CDR2 YFSETQ. This CDR3 comprises 17 residues. Written as DNA, the CDR3 is TGCGCCAGCAGCTTGGCCACGGTTGACAGGGGATCGTACGAGCAGTACTTC. This translates into CASSLATVDRGSYEQYF.

Only a few counts were recorded for this clonotype. The chain uses TRBV7-9 and TRBJ2-5; possible D gene TRBD2, 5 bases. Germline CDR1 and CDR2: SEHNR and FQNEAQ (reference sequence). This CDR3 is 13 amino acids long. With 4 bases removed from V and 7 bases from J, the gap between germline ends came to 13 bases. The CDR3 nucleotides are TGTGCCAGCAGCTGGGGAGAGACTGTGACCCAGTACTTC. As protein: CASSWGETVTQYF.

Only a few counts were recorded for this clonotype. The genes are TRBV5-5 and TRBJ2-1; D may be TRBD1 (7 bases). The germline V gene has CDR1 SGHKS and CDR2 YYEKEE (reference sequence). Deletions cut 8 bases from V and 9 bases from J, with 24 bases between. The CDR3 length is 15 residues. The CDR3 DNA reads TGTGCCAGTTCAGGGGGTAGCGGTTCCGCGGGTGAGCAGTTCTTC. As protein: CASSGGSGSAGEQFF.

This clonotype was picked up a small number of times. The chain employs TRBV5-1 and TRBJ2-5; D remains unclear. V lost 1 base and J 4 bases, leaving 8 bases between the germline ends. There are 13 residues in the CDR3. Germline CDR1 is SGHRS and CDR2 is YFSETQ. In DNA form, the CDR3 reads TGCGCCAGCAGCTTGAACTCCAGAGAGACCCAGTACTTC. Its translation: CASSLNSRETQYF.

This clonotype was counted a few times. This sequence joins TRBV28 and TRBJ2-7; D not certain. The CDR3 totals 14 residues. The germline V and J ends were trimmed by 7 bases and 1 base, with 14 bases remaining between them. Germline lookup yields CDR1 MDHEN and CDR2 SYDVKM. The CDR3 coding sequence is TGTGCCAGCACCCGGATAGCCCCATCCTACGAGCAGTACTTC. This encodes CASTRIAPSYEQYF.

The CDR3 sequence: CASSLAVVPEQFF. For the CDR3, the DNA is TGTGCCAGCAGCTTGGCCGTAGTGCCTGAGCAGTTCTTC. This chain links TRBV5-5 with TRBJ2-1; D remains ambiguous. V lost 0 bases, J lost 9 bases, and 10 bases lay in between. Germline V gene sequence: CDR1 SGHKS, CDR2 YYEKEE (reference sequence). The CDR3 contains 13 residues.

This sequence joins TRBV27 and TRBJ2-1; the D gene is possibly TRBD1 (5 bases). This CDR3 region has 14 residues. V was clipped by 7 bases and J by 7 bases, with 17 bases between them. Germline V gives CDR1 MNHEY, CDR2 SMNVEV (reference sequence). This CDR3 reads CASNQGSSVNEQFF. Written as DNA, the CDR3 is TGTGCCAGCAATCAGGGTAGCTCTGTAAATGAGCAGTTCTTC.

This clonotype came up a few times. The chain employs TRBV9 and TRBJ2-7; 8 bases align to TRBD2. The CDR3 length is 14 residues. V shed 5 bases, J shed 5 bases, and the junction held 9 bases outside the gene matches. Per germline, CDR1 SGDLS and CDR2 YYNGEE. CDR3 in DNA: TGTGCCAGCAGTATATCCGGGGGGGCGGACGAGCAGTACTTC. This encodes CASSISGGADEQYF.

This clonotype occurred a few times. The genes are TRBV12-3 or TRBV12-4 and TRBJ1-2; D gene unclear. This CDR3 spans 12 amino acids. V dropped 3 bases and J dropped 6 bases, with 8 bases sitting between them. The CDR3 nucleotides read TGTGCCAGCAGTTTCGCCAAACATGGCTACACCTTC. It yields the protein CASSFAKHGYTF.

This clonotype was counted a few times. The J gene is TRBJ2-5, the V gene TRBV5-6, with D possibly matching TRBD1 (5 bases). Germline V lookup: CDR1 SGHDT, CDR2 YYEEEE. V gave up 5 bases and J gave up 2 bases, with 10 bases separating them. The CDR3 spans 13 residues. The CDR3 reads CASRGVNQETQYF. CDR3 DNA: TGTGCCAGCAGAGGGGTGAATCAAGAGACCCAGTACTTC.

This clonotype was detected a few times. The chain has TRBV4-2 and TRBJ2-7; 7 bases agree with TRBD1. V shed 2 bases and J 2 bases; nucleotides not matched to a gene: 15. The CDR3 extends over 18 amino acids. CDR1 is LGHNA and CDR2 is YNFKEQ in the germline V gene. CDR3 residues: CASSQHGTGTVGPYEQYF. In nucleotides, the CDR3 is TGTGCCAGCAGCCAACATGGGACCGGGACAGTCGGCCCCTACGAGCAGTACTTC.

The rearrangement uses TRBV5-1 and TRBJ2-5, with D possibly matching TRBD2 (5 bases). The CDR3 loop spans 16 amino acids. Looked up from germline, CDR1 is SGHRS and CDR2 is YFSETQ. Deletions cut 0 bases from V and 4 bases from J, with 16 bases between. Here the CDR3 DNA reads TGCGCCAGCAGCTTGGCCCCGGGCGGCGCGGGAGAGACCCAGTACTTC. Protein sequence: CASSLAPGGAGETQYF.

The chain is built from TRBV12-3 or TRBV12-4 and TRBJ2-4, with a possible D match to TRBD2 (5 bases). The V and J ends lost 7 bases and 4 bases respectively, with 11 bases between them. The CDR3 is 13 residues long. The CDR3 reads CASTLTGKNIQYF. The CDR3 DNA sequence: TGTGCCAGCACCCTCACGGGGAAAAACATTCAGTACTTC.

At least ten counts were recorded for this clonotype. The chain has TRBV5-6 and TRBJ2-7; D is possibly TRBD1 (5 bases). Trimming left V 1 base short and J 3 bases short, with 11 bases between. The germline V gene has CDR1 SGHDT and CDR2 YYEEEE. The CDR3 loop spans 14 amino acids. The CDR3 is CASSLLPDSYEQYF. The CDR3 DNA reads TGTGCCAGCAGCTTGTTACCCGACAGCTACGAGCAGTACTTC.

This clonotype was observed at least ten times. One junction end disagrees with the germline gene, perhaps due to a read error. The chain couples TRBV5-1 to TRBJ2-7; unclear D gene. In germline, CDR1 is SGHRS, CDR2 YFSETQ. The CDR3 is 11 amino acids. This chain's CDR3 is CASSSDYEQYF. The CDR3 DNA reads TGTGCCAGCAGTTCGGACTACGAGCAGTACTTC.

This clonotype was found many times. The rearrangement joins TRBV10-3 to TRBJ2-1; D is uncertain. Germline loops: CDR1 ENHRY, CDR2 SYGVKD. Deletions cut 6 bases from V and 5 bases from J, with 8 bases between. This CDR3 comprises 12 residues. The DNA of the CDR3 is TGTGCCATCAGAAATTTACACAATGAGCAGTTCTTC. Translating it yields CAIRNLHNEQFF.

This clonotype was recorded a few times. The chain recombines TRBV2 with TRBJ2-4; the match to TRBD1 covers 7 bases. Germline values: CDR1 SNHLY, CDR2 FYNNEI. The CDR3 sequence is 15 residues long. The V gene end was trimmed by 10 bases and the J gene end by 0 bases; junction bases not matched to a gene: 9. This chain's CDR3 is CATKGQTLAKNIQYF. In nucleotides, the CDR3 is TGTGCCACAAAGGGACAGACTTTAGCCAAAAACATTCAGTACTTC.

The chain carries TRBV7-8 and TRBJ2-7; D remains unclear. The CDR3 runs to 13 residues. The germline gives CDR1 SGHVS, CDR2 FQNEAQ. V gave up 4 bases and J gave up 6 bases, with 13 bases separating them. CDR3 protein: CASSSQELSEQYF. The CDR3 DNA reads as TGTGCCAGCAGCTCACAAGAATTAAGCGAGCAGTACTTC.

This clonotype appeared a few times. This chain joins TRBV4-2 and TRBJ2-7; D unresolved. In germline, CDR1 is LGHNA, CDR2 YNFKEQ. The CDR3 is 16 residues long. V lost 4 bases and J 2 bases, leaving 18 bases between the germline ends. CDR3 in DNA: TGTGCCAGCAGCCTAACAGTCCAGAAGAACCCCTACGAGCAGTACTTC. Its translation is CASSLTVQKNPYEQYF.

This clonotype was seen only a few times. This sequence joins TRBV5-1 and TRBJ1-1; no definite D call. The CDR3 totals 14 residues. V was pared by 0 bases and J by 1 base, with 7 bases between. The germline V gene has CDR1 SGHRS and CDR2 YFSETQ. CDR3 amino acids: CASSLAMANTEAFF. CDR3 bases: TGCGCCAGCAGCTTGGCCATGGCGAACACTGAAGCTTTCTTT.

This clonotype was counted many times. This chain links TRBV20-1 with TRBJ2-1; perhaps TRBD2 as D (5 bases). Trimming took off 0 bases at V and 9 bases at J, with 12 bases between the two ends. Germline V gene sequence: CDR1 DFQATT, CDR2 SNEGSKA (reference sequence). This CDR3 is 13 amino acids long. The CDR3 loop is CSARDTLASEQFF. The CDR3 DNA reads as TGCAGTGCTAGAGACACCCTAGCATCTGAGCAGTTCTTC.

In this sample, this clonotype turned up a few times. The V gene is TRBV20-1, the J gene TRBJ2-7; D gene ambiguous. From germline, CDR1 is DFQATT and CDR2 SNEGSKA (reference sequence). V lost 3 bases and J lost 2, with 14 bases in between. This CDR3 has 14 residues. CDR3: CSASDYGQAYEQYF. The DNA for the CDR3 is TGCAGTGCTAGCGATTACGGCCAAGCCTACGAGCAGTACTTC.

The chain uses TRBV5-5 and TRBJ2-1, with D hard to call. Germline V CDR1 and CDR2: SGHKS, YYEKEE (reference sequence). This CDR3 region has 13 residues. V lost 1 base and J 8 bases, leaving 10 bases between the germline ends. The CDR3 coding sequence is TGTGCCAGCAGCTTGATGACACTGGATGAGCAGTTCTTC. Translating gives CASSLMTLDEQFF.

The chain combines TRBV20-1 with TRBJ1-1; no reliable D call. V shed 4 bases and J shed 2 bases, with 8 bases lying between them. Germline V gene data show CDR1 as DFQATT and CDR2 as SNEGSKA (reference sequence). The CDR3 has 12 amino acids. In DNA form, the CDR3 reads TGCAGTGCTAAAAAACCAAACACTGAAGCTTTCTTT. Translated, it gives CSAKKPNTEAFF.

About this clonotype itself: The germline gene is not matched at one end of the junction; a read error may be the cause. V and J are TRBV14 and TRBJ2-1; a possible D gene is TRBD1 (5 bases). Looked up from germline, CDR1 is SGHDN and CDR2 is FVKESK. This CDR3 comprises 14 residues. The CDR3 loop is CASSQDHRNNEHFF. CDR3 DNA: TGTGCCAGCAGCCAAGATCACAGGAACAATGAGCATTTCTTC.

This clonotype was seen only a few times. V usage is TRBV11-2 and J usage is TRBJ2-7, with 15 bases fitting TRBD2. The V gene end was trimmed by 0 bases and the J gene end by 6 bases; junction bases not matched to a gene: 3. Germline V CDR1 and CDR2: SGHAT, FQNNGV. CDR3 length: 16 amino acids. CDR3 in amino acids: CASSLEEGLAGGEQYF. The DNA of the CDR3 is TGTGCCAGCAGCTTAGAAGAGGGACTAGCGGGGGGCGAGCAGTACTTC.

In the case of this clonotype: An end of the junction differs from the germline gene, which may be a read error. The chain has TRBV5-1 and TRBJ1-5; 7 bases map to TRBD1. Germline-derived CDR1 and CDR2 are SGHRS and YFSETQ. The CDR3 runs 14 residues. DNA of the CDR3: TGCGCCAGCAGCCCGACAGGGCACAATCAGCCCCACCATTTT. Its protein product is CASSPTGHNQPHHF.

The chain employs TRBV20-1 and TRBJ2-6; possible D gene TRBD1, 5 bases. The CDR3 is 15 amino acids. CDR1 DFQATT and CDR2 SNEGSKA come from the germline V gene (reference sequence). With 6 bases removed from V and 0 bases from J, the gap between germline ends came to 12 bases. CDR3 region: CSATDITSGANVLTF. The CDR3 bases are TGCAGTGCCACGGACATTACCTCTGGGGCCAACGTCCTGACTTTC.

This clonotype was recorded many times. The chain joins TRBV3-1 to TRBJ1-1; D perhaps matches TRBD1 (5 bases). V lost 3 bases to trimming and J lost 0 bases, with 11 bases between them. Germline V CDR1 and CDR2: LGHDT, YNNKEL (reference sequence). The CDR3 has 15 amino acids. The CDR3: CASSHPGGMNTEAFF. CDR3 coding DNA: TGTGCCAGCAGCCACCCCGGGGGGATGAACACTGAAGCTTTCTTT.

This clonotype was seen a few times. This chain connects TRBV12-3 or TRBV12-4 to TRBJ2-1; 11 bases align to TRBD2. This CDR3 is 17 amino acids long. V shed 3 bases and J 7 bases; nucleotides not matched to a gene: 11. The chain's CDR3 is CASSFAEGASGGNEQFF. The CDR3 DNA reads as TGTGCCAGCAGTTTTGCAGAGGGGGCTAGCGGGGGGAATGAGCAGTTCTTC.

This clonotype was observed a few times. CDR3 in amino acids: CASSSRAGGYEQYF. Written as DNA, the CDR3 is TGTGCCAGCAGCTCAAGGGCAGGGGGCTACGAGCAGTACTTC. The chain is built from TRBV7-2 and TRBJ2-7, with 7 nucleotides matching TRBD1. V lost 4 bases to trimming and J lost 3 bases; unmatched junction nucleotides: 6. The CDR3 is made up of 14 amino acids. The germline V gene encodes CDR1 SGHTA and CDR2 FQGNSA.